The rows below give T cell receptor beta chains drawn from one sample of a study of CD8+CD57+ T cells in acquired aplastic anemia. TCRdb reprocessed the reads with MiXCR, giving one entry per CDR3 protein. This table holds more than 150,000 distinct CDR3 sequences, under 50% found once. Sample: sorted CD4+, CD8+, or CD8+CD57+ T cells (not recorded which) from PBMCs. All receptors derive from a human donor with aplastic anemia. CDR3s include the opening cysteine and the closing phenylalanine or tryptophan. The order of the fields is clone size, V gene, CDR3 length, J gene, D gene, CDR3 protein, CDR3 DNA. A D gene is named only where the DNA matches it firmly. Expanded clones are given a class, and other clones once, few, many or no size at all.

>many|TRBV2|14|TRBJ1-2|TRBD1
CASSGQGGEYGYTF
TGTGCCAGCAGCGGACAGGGGGGAGAGTATGGCTACACCTTC
>-|TRBV4-3|14|TRBJ1-1|TRBD1
CASSQYGTATEAFF
TGCGCCAGCAGCCAATACGGGACAGCCACTGAAGCTTTCTTT
>many|TRBV9|16|TRBJ2-3|TRBD1
CASSVETGASTDTQYF
TGTGCCAGCAGCGTGGAGACAGGGGCGAGCACAGATACGCAGTATTTT
>-|TRBV10-1|14|TRBJ2-7|-
CASSEIEGAYEQYF
TGCGCCAGCAGTGAGATCGAGGGGGCCTACGAGCAGTACTTC
>-|TRBV15|15|TRBJ2-3|TRBD1
CATSRERGRTDTQYF
TGTGCCACCAGCAGGGAAAGGGGGCGCACAGATACGCAGTATTTT
>few|TRBV29-1|15|TRBJ2-3|TRBD2
CSVERRESPTDTQYF
TGCAGCGTTGAAAGGCGGGAGAGTCCCACAGATACGCAGTATTTT
>many|TRBV29-1|12|TRBJ1-2|TRBD1
CSVGDRIYGYTF
TGCAGCGTTGGGGACAGGATTTATGGCTACACCTTC
>-|TRBV19|17|TRBJ2-7|TRBD1
CASSFRGQGASTREQYF
TGTGCCAGTAGTTTCCGCGGACAGGGGGCTTCGACTAGAGAGCAGTACTTC
>-|TRBV20-1|13|TRBJ1-2|TRBD1
CSATKDRNYGYTF
TGCAGTGCTACTAAGGACAGGAACTATGGCTACACCTTC
>-|TRBV11-1|15|TRBJ2-1|TRBD2
CASSPRLAGGNEQFF
TGTGCCAGCAGTCCCCGACTAGCGGGGGGTAATGAGCAGTTCTTC
>-|TRBV5-1|13|TRBJ2-7|-
CASSLGSRSEQYF
TGCGCCAGCAGCTTGGGGTCTAGATCCGAGCAGTACTTC
>many|TRBV7-9|11|TRBJ2-7|-
CASSLSGEQYF
TGTGCCAGCAGCTTATCGGGAGAGCAGTACTTC
>medium-sized|TRBV20-1|15|TRBJ2-7|-
CSARARTVDPYEQYF
TGCAGTGCTAGAGCCAGGACAGTGGATCCCTACGAGCAGTACTTC
>few|TRBV7-2|13|TRBJ2-5|-
CASRRGLQETQYF
TGTGCCAGCAGGAGGGGACTCCAAGAGACCCAGTACTTC
>many|TRBV29-1|13|TRBJ2-2|-
CSGDFPNTGELFF
TGCAGCGGGGACTTCCCGAACACCGGGGAGCTGTTTTTT
>many|TRBV24-1|16|TRBJ2-1|TRBD2
CATSDLRAGAVNEQFF
TGTGCCACCAGTGATTTGAGGGCGGGAGCGGTCAATGAGCAGTTCTTC
>many|TRBV6-1|16|TRBJ2-7|-
CASSRGVGGTSYEQYF
TGTGCCAGCAGCCGGGGAGTGGGCGGGACCTCCTACGAGCAGTACTTC
>-|TRBV10-3|16|TRBJ2-1|TRBD2
CAITEGSGGATNEQFF
TGTGCCATCACCGAGGGTAGCGGGGGGGCCACGAATGAGCAGTTCTTC
>many|TRBV7-2|14|TRBJ2-1|-
CASSLAPILNEQFF
TGTGCCAGCAGCTTAGCCCCTATCCTTAATGAGCAGTTCTTC
>-|TRBV10-3|12|TRBJ1-6|-
CAISDGGSPLHF
TGTGCCATCAGTGACGGGGGTTCACCCCTCCACTTT
>many|TRBV12-3/TRBV12-4|16|TRBJ2-5|TRBD2
CASSLEAASGGGTQYF
TGTGCCAGCAGTTTAGAGGCTGCTAGCGGGGGTGGGACCCAGTACTTC
>-|TRBV24-1|12|TRBJ2-2|-
CATSQEAGELLF
TGTGCCACCAGCCAAGAAGCCGGGGAGCTGTTGTTT
>-|TRBV11-1|17|TRBJ2-5|TRBD1
CASSHPIPDRGQETQYF
TGTGCCAGCAGCCACCCCATCCCGGACAGGGGGCAAGAGACCCAGTACTTC
>-|TRBV4-2|15|TRBJ1-6|-
CASSQDTVDISPLHF
TGTGCCAGCAGCCAGGACACGGTTGATATTTCACCCCTCCACTTT
>many|TRBV7-9|12|TRBJ1-5|-
CASTADNQPQHF
TGTGCCAGCACAGCGGACAATCAGCCCCAGCATTTT
>-|TRBV9|16|TRBJ2-2|TRBD2
CASSLTAGVNTGELFF
TGTGCCAGCAGCCTTACAGCGGGGGTGAACACCGGGGAGCTGTTTTTT
>-|TRBV5-8|16|TRBJ1-1|TRBD1
CASTSQLTGARREAFF
TGTGCCAGCACCTCTCAACTTACAGGGGCTCGGCGGGAAGCTTTCTTT
>many|TRBV7-2|15|TRBJ1-1|TRBD1
CASSQGTGGRTEAFF
TGTGCCAGCAGCCAAGGAACAGGGGGACGTACTGAAGCTTTCTTT
>many|TRBV19|15|TRBJ2-3|TRBD2
CASRTGGGNTDTQYF
TGTGCCAGTAGGACTGGCGGGGGAAACACAGATACGCAGTATTTT
>many|TRBV10-3|16|TRBJ2-2|TRBD1
CAFRPWDRGETGELFF
TGTGCCTTCAGACCCTGGGACAGGGGGGAAACCGGGGAGCTGTTTTTT
>-|TRBV20-1|12|TRBJ2-7|-
CSAFGGSNEQYF
TGCAGTGCCTTTGGGGGGTCGAACGAGCAGTACTTC
>-|TRBV24-1|16|TRBJ2-3|TRBD1
CATSDSGTGVEDTQYF
TGTGCCACCAGTGATTCCGGGACAGGGGTTGAAGATACGCAGTATTTT